This record concerns one T cell receptor (beta chain) sequence. This entry belongs to a study of blood T cell repertoires in COVID-19. The repertoire was sequenced with immunoSEQ multiplex PCR; TCRdb's copy has only in-frame clones and lacks some. The sample has roughly 350,000 clones, roughly nine tenths seen once; the top ten hold roughly 20%. The CDR3 sequence is 15 residues long. Germline lookup yields CDR1 SGHTA and CDR2 FQGNSA. Trimming pared 1 base from V and 0 bases from J, leaving 7 bases between. For recovered donors of Cohort 3, there were two negative PCRs, clearance, or symptom resolution.

Sequencing input: PBMCs or T cells enriched from blood (not recorded which). The genes are TRBV7-2 and TRBJ2-4; no firm D call. This TCR was recovered from a woman aged 25 to 45 who had recovered from COVID-19. CDR3 sequence: CASSLGSIAKNIQYF. DNA for the CDR3: TGTGCCAGCAGCTTAGGGTCTATAGCCAAAAACATTCAGTACTTC.